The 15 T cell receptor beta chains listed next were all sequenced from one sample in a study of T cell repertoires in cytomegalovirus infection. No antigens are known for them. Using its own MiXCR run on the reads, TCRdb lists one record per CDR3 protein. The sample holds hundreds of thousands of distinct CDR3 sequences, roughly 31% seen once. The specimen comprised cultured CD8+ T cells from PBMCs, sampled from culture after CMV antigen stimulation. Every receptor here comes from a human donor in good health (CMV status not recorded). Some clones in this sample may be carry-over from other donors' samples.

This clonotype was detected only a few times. CDR3 amino acids: CASSLYTGVGQPQHF. CDR3 DNA sequence: TGTGCCAGCAGCCTTTATACAGGGGTAGGTCAGCCCCAGCATTTT. The J gene is TRBJ1-5, the V gene TRBV6-6; TRBD1 matches at 7 bases. Germline V gives CDR1 MNHNY, CDR2 SVGAGI (reference sequence). The V gene end was trimmed by 6 bases and the J gene end by 6 bases; junction bases not matched to a gene: 11. The CDR3 runs 15 residues.

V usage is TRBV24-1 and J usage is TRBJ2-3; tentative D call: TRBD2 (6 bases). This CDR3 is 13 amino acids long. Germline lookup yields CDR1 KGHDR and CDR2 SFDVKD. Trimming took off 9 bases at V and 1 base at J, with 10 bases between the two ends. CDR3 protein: CATGDSGTDTQYF. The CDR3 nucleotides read TGTGCCACCGGGGACTCAGGCACAGATACGCAGTATTTT.

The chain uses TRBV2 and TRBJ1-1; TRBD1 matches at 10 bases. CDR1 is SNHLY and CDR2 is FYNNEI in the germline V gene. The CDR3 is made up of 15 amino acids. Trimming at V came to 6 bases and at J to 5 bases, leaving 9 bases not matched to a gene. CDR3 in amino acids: CASRPGQGVVTEAFF. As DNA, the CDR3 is TGTGCCAGCAGACCTGGACAGGGGGTTGTTACTGAAGCTTTCTTT.

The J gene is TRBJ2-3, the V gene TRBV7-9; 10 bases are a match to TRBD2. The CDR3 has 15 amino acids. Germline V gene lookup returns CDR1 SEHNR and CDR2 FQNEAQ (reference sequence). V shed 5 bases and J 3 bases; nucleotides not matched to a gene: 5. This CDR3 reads CASSTSGAGTDTQYF. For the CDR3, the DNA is TGTGCCAGCAGCACTAGCGGGGCTGGAACAGATACGCAGTATTTT.

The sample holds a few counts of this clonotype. The CDR3 is CASSRPSGGLSYEQYV. CDR3 nucleotide sequence: TGTGCCAGCAGCCGCCCTAGCGGGGGACTATCCTACGAGCAGTACGTC. The chain uses TRBV6-2 or TRBV6-3 and TRBJ2-7; 10 bases map to TRBD2. In germline, CDR1 is MNHEY, CDR2 SVGEGT. The length of the CDR3 is 16 residues. V was clipped by 6 bases and J by 1 base; unmatched bases: 9.

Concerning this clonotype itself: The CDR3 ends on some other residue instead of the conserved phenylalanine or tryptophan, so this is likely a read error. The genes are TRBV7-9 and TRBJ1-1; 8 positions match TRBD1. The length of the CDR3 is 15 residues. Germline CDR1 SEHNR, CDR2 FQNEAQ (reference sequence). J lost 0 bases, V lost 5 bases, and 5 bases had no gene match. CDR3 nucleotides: TGTGCCAGCAGCGGCCGGACAGGGATGAACACTGAAGCTTTCCTT. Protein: CASSGRTGMNTEAFL.

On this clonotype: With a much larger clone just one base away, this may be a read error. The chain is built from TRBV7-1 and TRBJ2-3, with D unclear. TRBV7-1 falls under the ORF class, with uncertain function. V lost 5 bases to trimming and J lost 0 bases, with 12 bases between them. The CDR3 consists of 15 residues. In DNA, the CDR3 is TGTGCCAGCAGCCTCGTGTCTTTGAGCACAGATACGCAGTATTTT. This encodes CASSLVSLSTDTQYF.

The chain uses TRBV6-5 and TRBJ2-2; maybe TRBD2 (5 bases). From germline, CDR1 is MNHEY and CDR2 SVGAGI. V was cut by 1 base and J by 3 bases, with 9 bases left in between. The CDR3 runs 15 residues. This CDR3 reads CASSYFQEDTGELFF. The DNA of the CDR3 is TGTGCCAGCAGTTACTTCCAGGAGGACACCGGGGAGCTGTTTTTT.

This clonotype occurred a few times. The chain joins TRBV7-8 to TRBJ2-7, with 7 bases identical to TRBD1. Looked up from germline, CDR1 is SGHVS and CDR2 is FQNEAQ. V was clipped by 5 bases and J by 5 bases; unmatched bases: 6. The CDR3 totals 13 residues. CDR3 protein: CASSVNRGNEQYF. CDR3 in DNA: TGTGCCAGCAGCGTAAACAGGGGAAACGAGCAGTACTTC.

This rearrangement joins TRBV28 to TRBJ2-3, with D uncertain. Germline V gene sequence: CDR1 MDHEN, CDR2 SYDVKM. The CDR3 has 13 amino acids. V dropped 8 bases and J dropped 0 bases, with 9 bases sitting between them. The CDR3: CASLGHSTDTQYF. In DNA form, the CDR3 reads TGTGCCAGCCTCGGGCATAGCACAGATACGCAGTATTTT.

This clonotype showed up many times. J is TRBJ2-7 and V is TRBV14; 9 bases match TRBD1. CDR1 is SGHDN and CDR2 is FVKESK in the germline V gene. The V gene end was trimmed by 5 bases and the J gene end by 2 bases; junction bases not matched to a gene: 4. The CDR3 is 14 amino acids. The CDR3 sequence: CASSKRDRAYEQYF. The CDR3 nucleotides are TGTGCCAGCAGCAAACGGGACAGGGCCTACGAGCAGTACTTC.

The CDR3 spells CATSTRDSHEQYF. DNA for the CDR3: TGTGCCACCAGCACCAGGGACAGCCACGAGCAGTACTTC. The J gene is TRBJ2-7, the V gene TRBV15; the match to TRBD1 covers 7 bases. This CDR3 has 13 residues. Germline V gives CDR1 LNHNV, CDR2 YYDKDF (reference sequence). V shed 4 bases and J 5 bases; nucleotides not matched to a gene: 5. The entire variable domain, with the rest obtained from reference TRBV15 and TRBJ2-7, is as follows: DAMVIQNPRYQVTQFGKPVTLSCSQTLNHNVMYWYQQKSSQAPKLLFHYYDKDFNNEADTPDNFQSRRPNTSFCFLDIRSPGLGDTAMYLCATSTRDSHEQYFGPGTRLTVT.

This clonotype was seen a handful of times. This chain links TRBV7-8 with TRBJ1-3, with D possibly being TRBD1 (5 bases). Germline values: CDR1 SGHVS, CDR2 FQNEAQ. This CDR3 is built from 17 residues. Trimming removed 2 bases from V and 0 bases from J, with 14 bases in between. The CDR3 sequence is CASSLPGYGGSGNTIYF. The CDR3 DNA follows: TGTGCCAGCAGCTTACCAGGGTACGGCGGCTCTGGAAACACCATATATTTT.

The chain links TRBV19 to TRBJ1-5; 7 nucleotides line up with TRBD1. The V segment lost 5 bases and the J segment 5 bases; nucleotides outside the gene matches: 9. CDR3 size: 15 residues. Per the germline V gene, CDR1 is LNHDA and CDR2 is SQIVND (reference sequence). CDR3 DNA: TGTGCCAGTAGTTGGATAGGGGGCGCTTATCAGCCCCAGCATTTT. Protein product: CASSWIGGAYQPQHF.

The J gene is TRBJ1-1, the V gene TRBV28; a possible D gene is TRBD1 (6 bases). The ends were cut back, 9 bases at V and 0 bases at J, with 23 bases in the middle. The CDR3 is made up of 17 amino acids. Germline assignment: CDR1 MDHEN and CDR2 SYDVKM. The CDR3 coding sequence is TGTGCCAGTAACCTATTACGGGGGGGCAATTTGAACACTGAAGCTTTCTTT. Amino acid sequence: CASNLLRGGNLNTEAFF.